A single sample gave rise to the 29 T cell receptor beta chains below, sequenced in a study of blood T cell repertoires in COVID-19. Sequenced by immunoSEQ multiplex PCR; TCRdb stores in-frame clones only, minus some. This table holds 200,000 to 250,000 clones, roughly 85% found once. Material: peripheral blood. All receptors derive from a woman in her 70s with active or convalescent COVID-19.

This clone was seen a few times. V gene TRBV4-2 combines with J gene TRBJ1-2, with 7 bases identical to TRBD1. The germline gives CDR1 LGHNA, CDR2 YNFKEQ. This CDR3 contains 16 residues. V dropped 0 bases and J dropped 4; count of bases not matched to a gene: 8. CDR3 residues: CASSQDLQGQIYGYTF. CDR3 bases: TGTGCCAGCAGCCAAGATTTACAGGGGCAGATCTATGGCTACACCTTC.

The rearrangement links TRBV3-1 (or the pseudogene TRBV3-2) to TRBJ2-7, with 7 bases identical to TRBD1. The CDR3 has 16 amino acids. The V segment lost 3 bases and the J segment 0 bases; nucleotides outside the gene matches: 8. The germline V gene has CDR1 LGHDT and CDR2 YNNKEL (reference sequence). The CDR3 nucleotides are TGTGCCAGCAGCCAGGCGTGGACAGGTAGCTCCTACGAGCAGTACTTC. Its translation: CASSQAWTGSSYEQYF.

This chain's CDR3 is CAWSGLTGIGEKLFF. The DNA for the CDR3 is TGTGCCTGGAGTGGGCTGACAGGGATCGGTGAAAAACTGTTTTTT. J is TRBJ1-4 and V is TRBV30, with 7 bases lining up with TRBD1. The ends lost 1 base at V and 7 bases at J; junction bases unmatched: 9. The CDR3 loop spans 15 amino acids. Germline CDR1 GTSNPN, CDR2 SVGIG (reference sequence).

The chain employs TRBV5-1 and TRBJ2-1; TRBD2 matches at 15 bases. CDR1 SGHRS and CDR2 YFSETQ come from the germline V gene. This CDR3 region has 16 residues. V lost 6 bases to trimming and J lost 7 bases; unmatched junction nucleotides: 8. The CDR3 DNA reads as TGCGCCAGCATCGGACTAGCGGGAGGGCCGCTTAATGAGCAGTTCTTC. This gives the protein CASIGLAGGPLNEQFF.

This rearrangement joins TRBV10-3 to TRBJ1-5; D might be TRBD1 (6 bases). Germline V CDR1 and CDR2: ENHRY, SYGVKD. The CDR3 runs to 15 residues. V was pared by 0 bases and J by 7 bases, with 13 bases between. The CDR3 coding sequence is TGTGCCATCAGTGAGTCGCTAGGGGGTGGACAGCCCCAGCATTTT. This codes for CAISESLGGGQPQHF.

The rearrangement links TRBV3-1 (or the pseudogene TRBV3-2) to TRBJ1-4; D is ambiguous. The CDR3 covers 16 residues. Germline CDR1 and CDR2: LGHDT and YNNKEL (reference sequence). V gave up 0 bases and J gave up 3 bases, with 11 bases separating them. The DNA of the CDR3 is TGTGCCAGCAGCCAAGAATCGCCAGATTCTAATGAAAAACTGTTTTTT. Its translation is CASSQESPDSNEKLFF.

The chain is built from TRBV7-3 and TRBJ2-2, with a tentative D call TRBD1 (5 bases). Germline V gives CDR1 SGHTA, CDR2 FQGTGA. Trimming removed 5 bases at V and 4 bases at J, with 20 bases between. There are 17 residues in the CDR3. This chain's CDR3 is CASSTRSGQGLTGELFF. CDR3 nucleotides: TGTGCCAGCAGCACGAGGTCGGGCCAGGGCCTCACCGGGGAGCTGTTTTTT.

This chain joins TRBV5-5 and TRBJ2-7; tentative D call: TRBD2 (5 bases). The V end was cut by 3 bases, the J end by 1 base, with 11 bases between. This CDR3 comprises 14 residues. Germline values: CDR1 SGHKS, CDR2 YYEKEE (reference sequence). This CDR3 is CASSSSGVSYEQYF. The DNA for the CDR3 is TGTGCCAGCAGCTCCTCCGGGGTTTCCTACGAGCAGTACTTC.

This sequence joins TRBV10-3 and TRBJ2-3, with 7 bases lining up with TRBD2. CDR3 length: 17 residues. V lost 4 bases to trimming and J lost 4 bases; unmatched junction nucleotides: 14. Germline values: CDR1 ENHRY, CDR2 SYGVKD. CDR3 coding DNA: TGTGCCATCAGTGCGACGACTAGCCCAACCATTTCAGATACGCAGTATTTT. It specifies CAISATTSPTISDTQYF.

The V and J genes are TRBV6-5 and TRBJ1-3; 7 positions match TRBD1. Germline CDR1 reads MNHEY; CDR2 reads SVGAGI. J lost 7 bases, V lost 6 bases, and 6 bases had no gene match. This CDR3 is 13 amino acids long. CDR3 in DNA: TGTGCCAGCAGGGACAGGCTAGGGAACACCATATATTTT. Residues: CASRDRLGNTIYF.

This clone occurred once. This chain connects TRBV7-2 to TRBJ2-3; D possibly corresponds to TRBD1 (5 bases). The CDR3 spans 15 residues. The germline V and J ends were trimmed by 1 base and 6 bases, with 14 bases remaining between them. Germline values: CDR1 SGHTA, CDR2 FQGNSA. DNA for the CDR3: TGTGCCAGCAGCTTAGGACAGCCTTTTAGGGATACGCAGTATTTT. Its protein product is CASSLGQPFRDTQYF.

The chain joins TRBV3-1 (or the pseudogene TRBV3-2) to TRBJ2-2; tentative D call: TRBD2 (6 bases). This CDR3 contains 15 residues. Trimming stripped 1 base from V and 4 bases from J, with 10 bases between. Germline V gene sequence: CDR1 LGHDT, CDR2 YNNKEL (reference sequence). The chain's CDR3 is CASSQAFGGTGELFF. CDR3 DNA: TGTGCCAGCAGCCAAGCATTCGGGGGCACCGGGGAGCTGTTTTTT.

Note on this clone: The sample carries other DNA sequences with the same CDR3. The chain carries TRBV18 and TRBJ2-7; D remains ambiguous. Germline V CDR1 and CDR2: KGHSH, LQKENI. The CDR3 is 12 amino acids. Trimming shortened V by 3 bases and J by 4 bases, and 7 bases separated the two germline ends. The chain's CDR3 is CASSPESYEQYF. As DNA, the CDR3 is TGTGCCAGCTCACCGGAGTCTTACGAGCAGTACTTC.

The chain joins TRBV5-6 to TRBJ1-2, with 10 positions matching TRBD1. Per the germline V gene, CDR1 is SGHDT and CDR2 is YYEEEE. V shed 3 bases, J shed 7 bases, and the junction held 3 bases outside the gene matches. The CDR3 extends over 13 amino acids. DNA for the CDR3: TGTGCCAGCAGCTGGAGGACAGGGGGTGGCTACACCTTC. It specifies CASSWRTGGGYTF. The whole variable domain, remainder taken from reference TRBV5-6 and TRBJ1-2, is DAGVTQSPTHLIKTRGQQVTLRCSPKSGHDTVSWYQQALGQGPQFIFQYYEEEERQRGNFPDRFSGHQFPNYSSELNVNALLLGDSALYLCASSWRTGGGYTFGSGTRLTVV.

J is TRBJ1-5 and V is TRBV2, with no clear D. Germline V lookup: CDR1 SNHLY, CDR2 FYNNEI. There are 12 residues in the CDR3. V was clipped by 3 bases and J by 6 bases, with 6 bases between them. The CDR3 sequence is CASSEEVQPQHF. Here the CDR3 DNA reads TGTGCCAGCAGTGAGGAGGTTCAGCCCCAGCATTTT.

This CDR3 is CAWRGGTGPYEQYF. The CDR3 DNA reads TGTGCCTGGAGGGGCGGGACAGGGCCCTACGAGCAGTACTTC. The rearrangement joins TRBV30 to TRBJ2-7; 9 positions match TRBD1. Germline V gene lookup returns CDR1 GTSNPN and CDR2 SVGIG (reference sequence). The CDR3 runs 14 residues. Losses at the gene ends were 3 bases for V and 2 bases for J; bases not matched to a gene: 5.

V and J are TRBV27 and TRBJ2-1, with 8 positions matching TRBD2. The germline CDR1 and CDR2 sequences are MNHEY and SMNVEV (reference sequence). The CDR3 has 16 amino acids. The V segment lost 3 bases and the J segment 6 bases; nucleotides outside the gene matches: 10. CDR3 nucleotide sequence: TGTGCCAGCAGTTTTTGGACGGGGGGGCCGGGCAATGAGCAGTTCTTC. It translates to CASSFWTGGPGNEQFF.

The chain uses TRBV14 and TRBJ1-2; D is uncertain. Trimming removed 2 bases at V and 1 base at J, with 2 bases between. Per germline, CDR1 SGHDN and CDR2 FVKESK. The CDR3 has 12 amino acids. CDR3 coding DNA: TGTGCCAGCAGCCAACTTAACTATGGCTACACCTTC. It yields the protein CASSQLNYGYTF.

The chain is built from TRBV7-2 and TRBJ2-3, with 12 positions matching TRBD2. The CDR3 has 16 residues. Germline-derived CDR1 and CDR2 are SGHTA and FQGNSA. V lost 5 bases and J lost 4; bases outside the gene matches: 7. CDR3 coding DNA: TGTGCCAGCAGCCCCGGGCTAGCGGGGGGGCCAGATACGCAGTATTTT. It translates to CASSPGLAGGPDTQYF.

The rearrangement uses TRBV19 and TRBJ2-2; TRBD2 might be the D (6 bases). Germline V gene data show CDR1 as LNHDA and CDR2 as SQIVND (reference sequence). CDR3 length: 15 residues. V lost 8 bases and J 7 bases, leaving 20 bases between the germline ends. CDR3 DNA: TGTGCCAGTGGGAGGAGTGCGGGAACTAACGGGGAGCTGTTTTTT. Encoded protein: CASGRSAGTNGELFF.

The CDR3 bases are TGTGCCACCAGTGGTCGGACAGGGGCGAGGAAACTGTTTTTT. As protein: CATSGRTGARKLFF. The chain has TRBV15 and TRBJ1-4, with TRBD1 identical over 9 bases. The CDR3 covers 14 residues. The J segment lost 11 bases and the V segment lost 6 bases, leaving 10 bases of the junction unmatched. The V gene's germline CDR1 is LNHNV and CDR2 YYDKDF (reference sequence).

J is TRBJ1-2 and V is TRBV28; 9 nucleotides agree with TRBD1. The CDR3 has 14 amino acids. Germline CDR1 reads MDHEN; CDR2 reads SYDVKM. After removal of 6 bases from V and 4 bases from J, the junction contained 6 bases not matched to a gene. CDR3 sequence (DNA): TGTGCCAGCAGCGTACCGGGACAGGGCTATGGCTACACCTTC. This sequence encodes CASSVPGQGYGYTF.

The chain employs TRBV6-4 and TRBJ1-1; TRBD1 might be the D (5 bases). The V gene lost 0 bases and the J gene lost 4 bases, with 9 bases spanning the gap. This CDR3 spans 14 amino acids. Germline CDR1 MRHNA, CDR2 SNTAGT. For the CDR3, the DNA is TGTGCCAGCAGTGACTCAGGCAGGGCCACTGAAGCTTTCTTT. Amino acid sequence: CASSDSGRATEAFF.

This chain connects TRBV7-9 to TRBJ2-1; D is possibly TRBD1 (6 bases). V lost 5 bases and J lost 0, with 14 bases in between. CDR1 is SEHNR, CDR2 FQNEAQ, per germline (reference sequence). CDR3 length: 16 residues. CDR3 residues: CASSRTGISSYNEQFF. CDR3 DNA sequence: TGTGCCAGCAGCCGAACAGGGATTAGCTCCTACAATGAGCAGTTCTTC.

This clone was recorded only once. CDR3 loop: CSVLKTRGYNEQFF. The CDR3, as DNA: TGCAGCGTCCTAAAAACCAGGGGGTACAATGAGCAGTTCTTC. The chain carries TRBV29-1 and TRBJ2-1, with 7 bases lining up with TRBD1. The trim removed 6 bases at V and 4 bases at J, leaving 9 bases unmatched. The CDR3 has 14 amino acids. Per germline, CDR1 SQVTM and CDR2 ANQGSEA.

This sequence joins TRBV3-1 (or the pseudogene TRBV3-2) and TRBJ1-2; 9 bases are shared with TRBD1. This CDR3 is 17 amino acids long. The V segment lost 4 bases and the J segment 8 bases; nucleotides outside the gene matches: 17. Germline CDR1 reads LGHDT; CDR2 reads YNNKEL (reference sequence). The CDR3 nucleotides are TGTGCCAGCAGCCCTTTTATTTGGACAGGGGCCCCGGGAGGCTACACCTTC. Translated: CASSPFIWTGAPGGYTF.

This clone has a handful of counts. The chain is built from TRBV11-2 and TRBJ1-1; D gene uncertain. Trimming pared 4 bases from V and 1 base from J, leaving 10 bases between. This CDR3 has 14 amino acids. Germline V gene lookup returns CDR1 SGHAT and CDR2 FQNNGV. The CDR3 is CASSSGWRNTEAFF. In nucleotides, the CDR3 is TGTGCCAGCAGCTCCGGGTGGAGGAACACTGAAGCTTTCTTT.

The DNA of the CDR3 is TGCGCCAGCAGCTTGAGACAGGGCCCAGATCAGGGCAATCAGCCCCAGCATTTT. It encodes CASSLRQGPDQGNQPQHF. The chain combines TRBV5-1 with TRBJ1-5; TRBD1 matches at 7 bases. CDR1 SGHRS and CDR2 YFSETQ come from the germline V gene. The CDR3 extends over 18 amino acids. V lost 1 base, J lost 2 bases, and 12 bases stayed unmatched.

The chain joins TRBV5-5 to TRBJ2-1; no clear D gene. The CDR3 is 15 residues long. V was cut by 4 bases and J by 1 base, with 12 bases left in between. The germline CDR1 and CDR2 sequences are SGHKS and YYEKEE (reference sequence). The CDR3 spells CASSPLQSSYNEQFF. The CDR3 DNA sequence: TGTGCCAGCAGCCCCCTGCAGTCATCCTACAATGAGCAGTTCTTC.